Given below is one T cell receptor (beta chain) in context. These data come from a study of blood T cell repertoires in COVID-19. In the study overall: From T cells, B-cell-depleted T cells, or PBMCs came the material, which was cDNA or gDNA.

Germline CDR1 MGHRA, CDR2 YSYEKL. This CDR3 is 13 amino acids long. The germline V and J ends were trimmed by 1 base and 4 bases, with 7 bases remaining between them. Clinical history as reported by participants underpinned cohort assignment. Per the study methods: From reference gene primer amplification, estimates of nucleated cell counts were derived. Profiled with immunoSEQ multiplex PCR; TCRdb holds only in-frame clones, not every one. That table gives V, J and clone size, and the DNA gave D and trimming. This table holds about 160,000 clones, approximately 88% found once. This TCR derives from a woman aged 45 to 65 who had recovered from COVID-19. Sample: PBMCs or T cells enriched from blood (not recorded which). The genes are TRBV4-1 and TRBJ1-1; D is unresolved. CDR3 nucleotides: TGCGCCAGCAGCCAAGTCGGAGGCACTGAAGCTTTCTTT. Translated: CASSQVGGTEAFF.